This T cell receptor beta chain was sequenced for a study of shared clonotypes between healthy human individuals. Whole-study context: Each donor contributed plates that comprised three CD4 naive, three CD4 memory, two CD8 naive and one CD8 memory.

The data were produced by immunoSEQ multiplex PCR, yet TCRdb's version contains in-frame clones alone and is incomplete. The sample yields millions of clones, around 90% seen once. CDR1 and CDR2 (germline): LGHNA, YSLEER. Trimming at V came to 1 base and at J to 5 bases, leaving 7 bases not matched to a gene. CDR3 length: 15 residues. Of note for this clone: The target antigen is unknown.

The study, taken as a whole, reports: Several donors showed sharing of 4.5% to 6% of naive CD4 clonotypes.

Every one of the donors was a Caucasian adult that lived in Nashville, Tennessee. This TCR was sampled from a man between 18 and 35 years old in good health. Source material: naive CD4+ T cells sorted from blood. The subset: CD45RA+ positively selected. The J gene is TRBJ2-5, the V gene TRBV4-3; TRBD2 matches at 7 bases. The CDR3 bases are TGCGCCAGCAGCCAAGTCGCGGGAGAAGGGGAGACCCAGTACTTC. Translated, it gives CASSQVAGEGETQYF.